A single sample is the source of the 19 T cell receptor beta chains below, sequenced in a study of Tregs in tolerant kidney transplant recipients. TCRdb keeps only in-frame clones here, not all; method: immunoSEQ multiplex PCR. The sample has over 60,000 clones, more than 95% seen once; the top ten hold 0.56%. The material sequenced was CD4+ T cells from blood, taken before the transplant. Receptors were obtained from a human donor who received a combined kidney and bone marrow transplant.

The chain couples TRBV2 to TRBJ2-4, with TRBD2 identical over 9 bases. The length of the CDR3 is 20 residues. With 5 bases clipped from V and 0 bases from J, the junction kept 17 bases outside the gene matches. Germline lookup yields CDR1 SNHLY and CDR2 FYNNEI. The CDR3 nucleotides read TGTGCCAGCAGTCAACTACATAGCGGGGGAAGCGGACCAGCCAAAAACATTCAGTACTTC. It codes for CASSQLHSGGSGPAKNIQYF.

CDR3 sequence (DNA): TGTGCCACCAGCAGAGCAACGGGGACTAGCGGGATGTACGAGCAGTACTTC. Its translation: CATSRATGTSGMYEQYF. This chain connects TRBV15 to TRBJ2-7; 13 positions match TRBD2. The ends lost 1 base at V and 4 bases at J; junction bases unmatched: 7. Germline CDR1 and CDR2: LNHNV and YYDKDF (reference sequence). The CDR3 consists of 17 residues.

This CDR3 reads CASTKGLAGSPSTDTQYF. DNA of the CDR3: TGCGCCAGCACCAAGGGACTAGCGGGGAGCCCTAGCACAGATACGCAGTATTTT. This chain connects TRBV5-1 to TRBJ2-3, with 13 bases fitting TRBD2. Germline CDR1 is SGHRS and CDR2 is YFSETQ. With 6 bases clipped from V and 0 bases from J, the junction kept 10 bases outside the gene matches. The CDR3 has 18 residues.

The J gene is TRBJ2-5, the V gene TRBV18; D is perhaps TRBD1 (6 bases). Germline CDR1 KGHSH, CDR2 LQKENI. The CDR3 contains 16 residues. Trimming took 6 bases from V and 5 from J, leaving 22 bases between them. The CDR3 bases are TGTGCCAGCTCTCCCTCACCGAGAGGGGGTGGGGAGACCCAGTACTTC. Its protein is CASSPSPRGGGETQYF. Full variable domain (outside the CDR3, taken from reference TRBV18 and TRBJ2-5): NAGVMQNPRHLVRRRGQEARLRCSPMKGHSHVYWYRQLPEEGLKFMVYLQKENIIDESGMPKERFSAEFPKEGPSILRIQQVVRGDSAAYFCASSPSPRGGGETQYFGPGTRLLVL.

The DNA of the CDR3 is TGTGCCAGCAGCTTAGGCGCGGGGGAGACCCAGTACTTC. Protein product: CASSLGAGETQYF. The chain is built from TRBV5-4 and TRBJ2-5; perhaps TRBD2 as D (6 bases). Trimming removed 2 bases at V and 5 bases at J, with 10 bases between. The V gene's germline CDR1 is SGHNT and CDR2 YYREEE (reference sequence). The CDR3 extends over 13 amino acids.

The rearrangement uses TRBV7-9 and TRBJ1-6, with D uncertain. The CDR3 sequence is 16 residues long. From germline, CDR1 is SEHNR and CDR2 FQNEAQ (reference sequence). Trimming shortened V by 5 bases and J by 9 bases, and 20 bases separated the two germline ends. CDR3 residues: CASSPGRASLLSPLHF. DNA of the CDR3: TGTGCCAGCAGCCCTGGGAGGGCATCCCTACTTTCACCCCTCCACTTT.

The rearrangement links TRBV9 to TRBJ2-1, with 8 positions matching TRBD2. Trimming took 1 base from V and 2 from J; bases not matched to a gene: 2. Per germline, CDR1 SGDLS and CDR2 YYNGEE. The CDR3 consists of 15 residues. The CDR3 DNA sequence: TGTGCCAGCAGCGTAACCGGGGGGGCCTACAATGAGCAGTTCTTC. Amino acids: CASSVTGGAYNEQFF.

The chain joins TRBV7-2 to TRBJ2-5, with a possible D match to TRBD1 (5 bases). This CDR3 is built from 13 residues. Germline CDR1 SGHTA, CDR2 FQGNSA. With 5 bases removed from V and 5 bases from J, the gap between germline ends came to 12 bases. The CDR3 region is CASSLGAVETQYF. The CDR3 coding sequence is TGTGCCAGCAGCCTTGGGGCTGTGGAGACCCAGTACTTC.

The rearrangement uses TRBV19 and TRBJ2-5; no clear D. Per germline, CDR1 LNHDA and CDR2 SQIVND (reference sequence). This CDR3 has 11 residues. V gave up 3 bases and J gave up 5 bases, with 4 bases separating them. The DNA for the CDR3 is TGTGCCAGTAGTATTGCGGAGACCCAGTACTTC. Translation: CASSIAETQYF.

The rearrangement uses TRBV20-1 and TRBJ2-5; D uncertain. Between the trimmed V and J ends, which lost 6 bases and 4 bases, there was a span of 6 bases. CDR1 is DFQATT and CDR2 is SNEGSKA in the germline V gene (reference sequence). The CDR3 contains 10 residues. The CDR3 region has the DNA TGCAGTGCATATCTAGAGACCCAGTACTTC. Its protein is CSAYLETQYF.

V gene TRBV4-3 combines with J gene TRBJ1-2, with 8 bases that match TRBD1. Germline CDR1 LGHNA, CDR2 YSLEER. The J segment lost 4 bases and the V segment lost 5 bases, leaving 9 bases of the junction unmatched. This CDR3 is built from 15 residues. CDR3 DNA sequence: TGCGCCAGCAGCAACCGGGACAGGCGAATCTATGGCTACACCTTC. Translating gives CASSNRDRRIYGYTF.

This clone is a singleton in its sample. This chain uses TRBV7-2 with TRBJ2-2; weak D call: TRBD2 (5 bases). This CDR3 has 14 amino acids. Trimming pared 7 bases from V and 1 base from J, leaving 10 bases between. Germline V CDR1 and CDR2: SGHTA, FQGNSA. CDR3: CASTRAVNTGELFF. CDR3 nucleotide sequence: TGTGCCAGCACCCGAGCGGTGAACACCGGGGAGCTGTTTTTT.

This chain joins TRBV19 and TRBJ2-5, with 8 nucleotides matching TRBD2. J lost 5 bases, V lost 6 bases, and 11 bases had no gene match. Germline V gene sequence: CDR1 LNHDA, CDR2 SQIVND (reference sequence). The CDR3 runs to 15 residues. The CDR3 spells CASSQGLAHMETQYF. The CDR3 nucleotides are TGTGCCAGTAGCCAAGGACTAGCTCATATGGAGACCCAGTACTTC.

The rearrangement links TRBV21-1 to TRBJ1-5; the table gives TRBD1 as D, unverified against the DNA. TRBV21-1 is a documented pseudogene. The CDR3 is made up of 20 amino acids. The CDR3: CASSAGGGTGIFGSNQPQHF. DNA of the CDR3: TGTGCCAGCAGCGCAGGGGGAGGGACAGGGATATTTGGGAGCAATCAGCCCCAGCATTTT.

The V gene is TRBV4-2, the J gene TRBJ1-2, with TRBD1 identical over 7 bases. Germline values: CDR1 LGHNA, CDR2 YNFKEQ. J lost 5 bases, V lost 6 bases, and 6 bases had no gene match. This CDR3 spans 13 amino acids. The CDR3 nucleotides read TGTGCCAGCAGTCCCGGGACAGTTTATGGCTACACCTTC. Translated: CASSPGTVYGYTF.

The chain has TRBV5-1 and TRBJ1-6; D remains ambiguous. The CDR3 extends over 15 amino acids. Per germline, CDR1 SGHRS and CDR2 YFSETQ. Trimming stripped 0 bases from V and 7 bases from J, with 11 bases between. Here the CDR3 DNA reads TGCGCCAGCAGCTTGGTTTGGGCAGAAAATTCACCCCTCCACTTT. This codes for CASSLVWAENSPLHF.

J is TRBJ2-2 and V is TRBV7-9; perhaps TRBD2 as D (6 bases). Per germline, CDR1 SEHNR and CDR2 FQNEAQ (reference sequence). The CDR3 runs 16 residues. Trimming removed 4 bases from V and 1 base from J, with 13 bases in between. CDR3 DNA: TGTGCCAGCAGCTATAAAAGGGGAGGGAACACCGGGGAGCTGTTTTTT. It encodes CASSYKRGGNTGELFF.

This clone was detected once. V gene TRBV7-2 combines with J gene TRBJ1-1; 9 bases align to TRBD1. V trimming: 3 bases; J trimming: 1 base; junction bases outside the gene matches: 3. The germline CDR1 and CDR2 sequences are SGHTA and FQGNSA. The CDR3 runs to 15 residues. The CDR3 region has the DNA TGTGCCAGCAGCTTGATGGGACAGGGGAACACTGAAGCTTTCTTT. Protein product: CASSLMGQGNTEAFF.

This clone has only one observation. The rearrangement uses TRBV27 and TRBJ2-1; a weak D match, TRBD1 (6 bases). CDR1 is MNHEY, CDR2 SMNVEV, per germline (reference sequence). The CDR3 has 15 residues. V was pared by 2 bases and J by 8 bases, with 16 bases between. The CDR3 nucleotides read TGTGCCAGCAGTTTAAGTCAGGGGAACCGGGATGAGCAGTTCTTC. Translating it yields CASSLSQGNRDEQFF.